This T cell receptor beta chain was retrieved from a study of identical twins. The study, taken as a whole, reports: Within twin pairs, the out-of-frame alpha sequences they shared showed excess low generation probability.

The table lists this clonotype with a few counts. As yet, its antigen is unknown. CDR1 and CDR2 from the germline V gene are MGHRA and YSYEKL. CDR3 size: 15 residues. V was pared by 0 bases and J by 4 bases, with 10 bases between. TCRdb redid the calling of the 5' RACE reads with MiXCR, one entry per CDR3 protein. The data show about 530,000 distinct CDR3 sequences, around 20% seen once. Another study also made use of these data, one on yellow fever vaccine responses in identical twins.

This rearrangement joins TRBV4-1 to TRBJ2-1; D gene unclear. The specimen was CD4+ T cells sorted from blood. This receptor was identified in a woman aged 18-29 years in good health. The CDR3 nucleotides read TGCGCCAGCAGCCAAGATCATGGGCCGTACAATGAGCAGTTCTTC. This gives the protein CASSQDHGPYNEQFF.